One and the same sample provided the 14 T cell receptor beta chains below, sequenced in a study of blood T cell repertoires in COVID-19. The protocol was immunoSEQ multiplex PCR, while the TCRdb copy is restricted to in-frame clones and leaves out a portion. Altogether more than 200,000 clones are present, 75% to 90% being singletons, with the ten largest covering 1.5% to 2%. The sample consisted of peripheral blood. These receptors came from a man aged 25-45 years with active or convalescent COVID-19.

The chain employs TRBV27 and TRBJ1-3; maybe TRBD1 (6 bases). CDR1 is MNHEY, CDR2 SMNVEV, per germline (reference sequence). CDR3 length: 14 amino acids. The V gene lost 7 bases and the J gene lost 2 bases, with 12 bases spanning the gap. CDR3 residues: CASTATGPGNTIYF. Here the CDR3 DNA reads TGTGCCAGCACGGCGACAGGCCCTGGAAACACCATATATTTT.

The CDR3 loop is CASSLLAPQETQYF. DNA of the CDR3: TGCGCCAGCAGCTTGTTAGCCCCACAAGAGACCCAGTACTTC. The chain has TRBV5-1 and TRBJ2-5; D gene uncertain. V dropped 1 base and J dropped 2 bases, with 9 bases sitting between them. This CDR3 region has 14 residues. The germline V gene has CDR1 SGHRS and CDR2 YFSETQ.

V gene TRBV6-4 combines with J gene TRBJ2-1, with 8 bases that match TRBD1. The CDR3 is 16 amino acids. The germline V gene encodes CDR1 MRHNA and CDR2 SNTAGT. V lost 3 bases to trimming and J lost 8 bases; unmatched junction nucleotides: 12. The DNA for the CDR3 is TGTGCCAGCAGTGAACGCGTCGGACAGGGAGGCGATGAGCAGTTCTTC. This translates into CASSERVGQGGDEQFF.

V is TRBV20-1 and J is TRBJ2-3; D not resolved. Germline V gene lookup returns CDR1 DFQATT and CDR2 SNEGSKA (reference sequence). The CDR3 spans 12 residues. V was trimmed by 3 bases and J by 6 bases, leaving 10 bases between them. This CDR3 reads CSASDISDTQYF. DNA of the CDR3: TGCAGTGCTAGTGATATCTCGGATACGCAGTATTTT.

This clone was counted only a few times. The V and J genes are TRBV19 and TRBJ2-1; perhaps TRBD1 as D (6 bases). CDR3 length: 15 amino acids. The ends were cut back, 5 bases at V and 1 base at J, with 12 bases in the middle. Germline CDR1 is LNHDA and CDR2 is SQIVND (reference sequence). The CDR3 spells CASSPIQGSYNEQFF. The DNA for the CDR3 is TGTGCCAGTAGTCCTATCCAGGGGTCCTACAATGAGCAGTTCTTC.

The J gene is TRBJ2-6, the V gene TRBV28; no firm D call. The CDR3 is 12 residues long. The germline V gene has CDR1 MDHEN and CDR2 SYDVKM. V was clipped by 5 bases and J by 4 bases, with 3 bases between them. The CDR3 loop is CASSGGANVLTF. Here the CDR3 DNA reads TGTGCCAGCAGTGGCGGGGCCAACGTCCTGACTTTC.

The chain links TRBV4-3 to TRBJ1-1, with no clear D. V was shortened by 2 bases and J by 0 bases, with 7 bases between the two germline ends. Germline assignment: CDR1 LGHNA and CDR2 YSLEER. The CDR3 has 14 amino acids. The CDR3 spells CASSQQAMNTEAFF. CDR3 nucleotide sequence: TGCGCCAGCAGCCAACAGGCCATGAACACTGAAGCTTTCTTT.

The genes are TRBV6-5 and TRBJ1-1; D gene unclear. CDR1 is MNHEY and CDR2 is SVGAGI in the germline V gene. This CDR3 contains 15 residues. V dropped 2 bases and J dropped 3 bases, with 13 bases sitting between them. CDR3 DNA sequence: TGTGCCAGCAGTTACGGAAGCGTGGGAGACACTGAAGCTTTCTTT. Its protein is CASSYGSVGDTEAFF.

The V call is TRBV7-8, the J call TRBJ2-5; 11 positions match TRBD1. This CDR3 is 15 amino acids long. From germline, CDR1 is SGHVS and CDR2 FQNEAQ. V gave up 8 bases and J gave up 1 base; unmatched junction bases: 6. The CDR3 bases are TGTGCCAGCCGCCCCGGGACAGGGGGCCAAGAGACCCAGTACTTC. Amino acids: CASRPGTGGQETQYF.

J is TRBJ2-3 and V is TRBV6-5, with 12 bases identical to TRBD2. With V trimmed by 8 bases and J by 1 base, 1 base remained unmatched. The CDR3 is 14 residues long. Germline CDR1 is MNHEY and CDR2 is SVGAGI. CDR3 in DNA: TGTGCCAGCCGGACTAGCGGGGGCACAGATACGCAGTATTTT. The encoded protein is CASRTSGGTDTQYF.

V is TRBV7-5 and J is TRBJ1-6; no DNA check was done on the table's D call, TRBD1. TRBV7-5 is described as a pseudogene. The CDR3 totals 15 residues. CDR3 region: CARSVVRTGGSPLHF. The CDR3 DNA follows: TGTGCCAGAAGCGTAGTCAGGACAGGGGGTTCACCCCTCCACTTT.

The rearrangement uses TRBV27 and TRBJ2-2, with TRBD2 matching 11 bases. The CDR3 runs to 17 residues. Germline lookup yields CDR1 MNHEY and CDR2 SMNVEV (reference sequence). Unmatched junction bases numbered 4, after V lost 3 bases and J lost 1 base. The CDR3 DNA reads TGTGCCAGCAGTTTGTGGCTAGCGGGGGGGAACACCGGGGAGCTGTTTTTT. Translated, it gives CASSLWLAGGNTGELFF.

The V and J genes are TRBV5-1 and TRBJ1-1; 8 positions match TRBD1. Germline V gives CDR1 SGHRS, CDR2 YFSETQ. V gave up 3 bases and J gave up 5 bases; unmatched junction bases: 3. The CDR3 consists of 13 residues. CDR3 residues: CASSWTGMTEAFF. CDR3 DNA sequence: TGCGCCAGCAGCTGGACAGGGATGACTGAAGCTTTCTTT. Variable domain in full (rest from reference TRBV5-1 and TRBJ1-1): KAGVTQTPRYLIKTRGQQVTLSCSPISGHRSVSWYQQTPGQGLQFLFEYFSETQRNKGNFPGRFSGRQFSNSRSEMNVSTLELGDSALYLCASSWTGMTEAFFGQGTRLTVV.

The genes are TRBV29-1 and TRBJ1-1; D unresolved. The CDR3 length is 9 residues. V dropped 4 bases and J dropped 8 bases, with 5 bases sitting between them. CDR1 SQVTM and CDR2 ANQGSEA come from the germline V gene. The CDR3 protein is CSVGREAFF. DNA for the CDR3: TGCAGCGTTGGCCGGGAAGCTTTCTTT.